This record looks at one T cell receptor beta chain sequence and its context. The data derive from a study of blood T cell repertoires in COVID-19. Study at large: The origin of the acute and convalescent COVID-19 samples was the United States, Italy and Spain.

Germline CDR1 reads MNHEY; CDR2 reads SMNVEV (reference sequence). This CDR3 region has 15 residues. The V segment lost 5 bases and the J segment 10 bases; nucleotides outside the gene matches: 8. The assay was immunoSEQ multiplex PCR, and TCRdb's table has in-frame clones only and misses some. The table lists tens of thousands of clones, nearly 90% of them singletons. This chain links TRBV27 with TRBJ1-6; 10 bases are a match to TRBD1. The sequence was obtained from a woman older than 75 with acute or convalescent COVID-19. Material: peripheral blood. Here the CDR3 reads CASSEFRDRGSPLHF. CDR3 DNA sequence: TGTGCCAGCAGTGAATTCCGGGACAGGGGATCACCCCTCCACTTT.